This section outlines one TCR beta chain sequence together with its context. What it binds is unknown. This record belongs to a study of cytomegalovirus exposure and HLA in healthy donors. At the level of the study: Prior work identified 95 million to 120 million unique TCR beta sequences in some 200 million T cells.

Findings of the study overall: In a later analysis, HLA-associated TCR beta chains were more clonally expanded than equally common others. Reports described diagnosis of cytomegalovirus status by the classifier as highly specific and sensitive.

The PCR used 60 Vbeta and 13 Jbeta primers. Here immunoSEQ multiplex PCR was the method, and the copy in TCRdb shows in-frame clones only, minus some. The repertoire consists of 100,000 to 150,000 clones, with roughly three quarters occurring once and the leading ten covering approximately 0.94%. Trimming cost V 7 bases and J 7 bases, with 13 bases left between them. Germline V gives CDR1 LNHDA, CDR2 SQIVND (reference sequence). This CDR3 has 12 amino acids. Material: PBMCs. The chain links TRBV19 to TRBJ2-5; weak D call: TRBD1 (6 bases). The TCR was taken from a woman in her sixties in good health and CMV-seronegative. The CDR3 here is CASMGAGRTQYF. The CDR3 DNA reads TGTGCCAGTATGGGGGCAGGGAGGACCCAGTACTTC.